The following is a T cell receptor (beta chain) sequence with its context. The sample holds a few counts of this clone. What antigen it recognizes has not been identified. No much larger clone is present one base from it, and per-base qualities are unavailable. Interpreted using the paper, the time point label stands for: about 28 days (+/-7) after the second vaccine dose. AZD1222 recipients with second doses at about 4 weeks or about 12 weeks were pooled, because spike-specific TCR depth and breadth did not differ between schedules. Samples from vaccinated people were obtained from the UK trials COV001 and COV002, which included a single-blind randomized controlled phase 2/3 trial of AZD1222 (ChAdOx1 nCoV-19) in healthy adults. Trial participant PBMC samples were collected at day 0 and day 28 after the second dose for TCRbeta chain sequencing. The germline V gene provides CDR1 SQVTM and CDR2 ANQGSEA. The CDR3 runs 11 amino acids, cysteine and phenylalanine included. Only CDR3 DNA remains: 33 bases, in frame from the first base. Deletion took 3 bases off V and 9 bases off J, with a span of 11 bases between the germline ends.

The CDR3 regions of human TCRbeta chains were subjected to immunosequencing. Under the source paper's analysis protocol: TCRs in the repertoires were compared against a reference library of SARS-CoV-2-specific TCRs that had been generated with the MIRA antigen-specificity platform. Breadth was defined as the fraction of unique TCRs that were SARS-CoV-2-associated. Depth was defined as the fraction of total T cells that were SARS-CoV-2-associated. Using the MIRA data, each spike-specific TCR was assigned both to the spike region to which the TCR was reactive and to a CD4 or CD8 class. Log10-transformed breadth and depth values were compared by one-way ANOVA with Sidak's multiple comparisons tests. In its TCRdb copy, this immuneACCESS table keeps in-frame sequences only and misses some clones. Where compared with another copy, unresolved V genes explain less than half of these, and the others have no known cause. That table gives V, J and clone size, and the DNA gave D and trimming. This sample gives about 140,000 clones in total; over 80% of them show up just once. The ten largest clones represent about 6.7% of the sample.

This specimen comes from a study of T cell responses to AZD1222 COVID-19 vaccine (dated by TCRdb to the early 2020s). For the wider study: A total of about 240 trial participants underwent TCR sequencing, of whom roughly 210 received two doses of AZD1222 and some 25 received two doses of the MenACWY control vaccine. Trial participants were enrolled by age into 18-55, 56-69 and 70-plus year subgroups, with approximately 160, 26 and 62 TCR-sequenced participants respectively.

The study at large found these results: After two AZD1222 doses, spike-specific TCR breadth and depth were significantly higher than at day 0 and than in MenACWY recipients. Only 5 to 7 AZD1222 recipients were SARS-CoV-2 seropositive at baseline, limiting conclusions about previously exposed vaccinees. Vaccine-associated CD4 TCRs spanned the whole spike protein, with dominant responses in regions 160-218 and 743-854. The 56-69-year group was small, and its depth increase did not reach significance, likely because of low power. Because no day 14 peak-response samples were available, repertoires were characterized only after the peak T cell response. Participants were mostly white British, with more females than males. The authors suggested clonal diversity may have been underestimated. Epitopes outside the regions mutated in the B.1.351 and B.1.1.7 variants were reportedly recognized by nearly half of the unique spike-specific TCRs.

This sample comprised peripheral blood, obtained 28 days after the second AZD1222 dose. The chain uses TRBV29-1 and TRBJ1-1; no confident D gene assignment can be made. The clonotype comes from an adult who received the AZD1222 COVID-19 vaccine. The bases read TGCAGCGTTGAGGTATCGGGTAAAGCTTTCTTT. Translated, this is CSVEVSGKAFF.